These 13 T cell receptor beta chains share one sample of origin, sequenced in a study of metastatic and nonmetastatic thyroid tumors (dated by TCRdb to about 2020). The library was obtained by PCR. The sequencer listed for this sample is Illumina HiSeq 4000. TCRdb's own reprocessing of the public reads used fastp at Q25 and MiXCR and kept productive beta chains. The sample table contains 10,000 to 15,000 clones; only one count was recorded for over 25% of them. The ten largest clones take up 10% to 15% of the sample. No patient had received any treatment before thyroid surgery. Sample: tumor tissue. The receptors derive from a female donor with papillary thyroid cancer or a benign thyroid nodule (not recorded which). Some clones in this sample may be carry-over from other donors' samples.

This clone was counted ten times or more. The chain links TRBV20-1 to TRBJ2-1; 10 bases align to TRBD2. Germline V CDR1 and CDR2: DFQATT, SNEGSKA (reference sequence). The CDR3 covers 14 residues. The V and J ends lost 6 bases and 5 bases, in that order; junction bases with no gene match: 7. CDR3 in amino acids: CSADSGRDHNEQFF. The CDR3 DNA is TGCAGTGCCGACAGCGGGAGGGACCACAATGAGCAGTTCTTC.

This clone turned up a few times. The chain combines TRBV19 with TRBJ1-1; TRBD1 might be the D (5 bases). There are 12 residues in the CDR3. V shed 9 bases and J shed 6 bases, with 14 bases lying between them. Germline V lookup: CDR1 LNHDA, CDR2 SQIVND (reference sequence). The CDR3 protein is CASGGVDAEAFF. CDR3 coding DNA: TGTGCCAGCGGAGGGGTGGACGCTGAAGCTTTCTTT.

Note on this clone: The CDR3 carries no conserved terminal phenylalanine or tryptophan, so it likely arises from a read error. The chain carries TRBV5-8 and TRBJ2-4; D remains ambiguous. V shed 0 bases and J shed 6 bases, with 10 bases lying between them. Germline lookup yields CDR1 SGHTS and CDR2 YDEGEE. The CDR3 has 14 amino acids. CDR3 sequence: CASSLGTRGNIQYL. For the CDR3, the DNA is TGTGCCAGCAGCTTGGGCACCCGAGGAAACATTCAGTACCTT.

This clone showed up many times. The chain employs TRBV25-1 and TRBJ2-5; 14 bases line up with TRBD2. Unmatched junction bases numbered 5, after V lost 7 bases and J lost 4 bases. Germline CDR1 reads MGHDK; CDR2 reads SYGVNS. This CDR3 is 15 amino acids long. CDR3 coding DNA: TGTGCCAGCACCCTGGGACTAGCGGGAGTAGAGACCCAGTACTTC. This sequence encodes CASTLGLAGVETQYF. Together with reference TRBV25-1 and TRBJ2-5, the CDR3 gives the full variable domain: EADIYQTPRYLVIGTGKKITLECSQTMGHDKMYWYQQDPGMELHLIHYSYGVNSTEKGDLSSESTVSRIRTEHFPLTLESARPSHTSQYLCASTLGLAGVETQYFGPGTRLLVL.

At least ten counts were recorded for this clone. A much larger clone differs from this one at a single base, so this may be a read error. The rearrangement uses TRBV4-1 and TRBJ2-1; D ambiguous. The CDR3 consists of 14 residues. Per the germline V gene, CDR1 is MGHRA and CDR2 is YSYEKL. CDR3 bases: TGCGCCAGCATCCAAGATCAAGGAAGATCTGAGCAGTTCTTC. Its translation is CASIQDQGRSEQFF.

This clone appeared many times. The CDR3 bases are TGCGCCAGCAGCCAAGCTTCCATCTCTAGCGGGAGGAAAAACGAGCAGTACTTC. The encoded protein is CASSQASISSGRKNEQYF. V gene TRBV4-1 combines with J gene TRBJ2-7; 11 bases align to TRBD2. Losses at the gene ends were 1 base for V and 5 bases for J; bases not matched to a gene: 13. Germline-derived CDR1 and CDR2 are MGHRA and YSYEKL. This CDR3 contains 18 residues.

This clone was seen many times. The rearrangement links TRBV3-1 to TRBJ1-1; maybe TRBD1 (5 bases). Germline CDR1 reads LGHDT; CDR2 reads YNNKEL (reference sequence). Trimming took 11 bases from V and 3 from J, leaving 10 bases between them. The CDR3 has 11 amino acids. DNA for the CDR3: TGTGCCCTCCGGGGGGACACTGAAGCTTTCTTT. Translation: CALRGDTEAFF. Full variable domain (outside the CDR3, taken from reference TRBV3-1 and TRBJ1-1): DTAVSQTPKYLVTQMGNDKSIKCEQNLGHDTMYWYKQDSKKFLKIMFSYNNKELIINETVPNRFSPKSPDKAHLNLHINSLELGDSAVYFCALRGDTEAFFGQGTRLTVV.

This clone was seen repeatedly, ten times or more. The rearrangement links TRBV28 to TRBJ1-5; perhaps TRBD1 as D (6 bases). This CDR3 comprises 14 residues. V was trimmed by 6 bases and J by 4 bases, leaving 13 bases between them. Germline assignment: CDR1 MDHEN and CDR2 SYDVKM. DNA of the CDR3: TGTGCCAGCAGAGGGGGGGGTGCAAATCAGCCCCAGCATTTT. Residues: CASRGGGANQPQHF.

The V call is TRBV18, the J call TRBJ1-4, with D possibly matching TRBD1 (6 bases). The germline V gene encodes CDR1 KGHSH and CDR2 LQKENI. The CDR3 consists of 15 residues. V lost 3 bases and J lost 8, with 16 bases in between. CDR3 region: CASSPRGGAREKLFF. The CDR3 nucleotides are TGTGCCAGCTCACCCCGTGGGGGGGCTCGGGAAAAACTGTTTTTT. Full variable domain (remainder filled in from reference TRBV18 and TRBJ1-4): NAGVMQNPRHLVRRRGQEARLRCSPMKGHSHVYWYRQLPEEGLKFMVYLQKENIIDESGMPKERFSAEFPKEGPSILRIQQVVRGDSAAYFCASSPRGGAREKLFFGSGTQLSVL.

The chain recombines TRBV6-1 with TRBJ2-7, with D perhaps being TRBD1 or TRBD2 (5 bases each). CDR1 and CDR2 from the germline V gene are MNHNS and SASEGT. Trimming left V 5 bases short and J 0 bases short, with 14 bases between. This CDR3 spans 15 amino acids. CDR3: CASSPPRDRSYEQYF. The CDR3 DNA sequence: TGTGCCAGCAGTCCACCCCGGGACCGCTCCTACGAGCAGTACTTC.

The sample holds a few counts of this clone. The chain employs TRBV6-1 and TRBJ2-7; the D gene could be TRBD1 or TRBD2 (5 bases each). Germline CDR1 MNHNS, CDR2 SASEGT. The CDR3 runs to 15 residues. Trimming pared 5 bases from V and 2 bases from J, leaving 16 bases between. This chain's CDR3 is CASSKPGRSTYEQYF. DNA of the CDR3: TGTGCCAGCAGTAAGCCGGGACGTAGCACCTACGAGCAGTACTTC.

The chain couples TRBV7-2 to TRBJ2-2; D unresolved. The germline V gene encodes CDR1 SGHTA and CDR2 FQGNSA. V was trimmed by 1 base and J by 6 bases, leaving 3 bases between them. The CDR3 consists of 12 residues. The CDR3, as DNA: TGTGCCAGCAGCTTAGGGTCCGGGGAGCTGTTTTTT. Translating it yields CASSLGSGELFF. Full variable domain (outside the CDR3, taken from reference TRBV7-2 and TRBJ2-2): GAGVSQSPSNKVTEKGKDVELRCDPISGHTALYWYRQSLGQGLEFLIYFQGNSAPDKSGLPSDRFSAERTGGSVSTLTIQRTQQEDSAVYLCASSLGSGELFFGEGSRLTVL.

This clone was seen a few times. The chain uses TRBV12-3 or TRBV12-4 and TRBJ2-7; D not resolved. The CDR3 has 14 residues. V was pared by 6 bases and J by 0 bases, with 12 bases between. Written as DNA, the CDR3 is TGTGCCAGCAGGTTGACTGTAATCTCCTACGAGCAGTACTTC. Translated: CASRLTVISYEQYF.